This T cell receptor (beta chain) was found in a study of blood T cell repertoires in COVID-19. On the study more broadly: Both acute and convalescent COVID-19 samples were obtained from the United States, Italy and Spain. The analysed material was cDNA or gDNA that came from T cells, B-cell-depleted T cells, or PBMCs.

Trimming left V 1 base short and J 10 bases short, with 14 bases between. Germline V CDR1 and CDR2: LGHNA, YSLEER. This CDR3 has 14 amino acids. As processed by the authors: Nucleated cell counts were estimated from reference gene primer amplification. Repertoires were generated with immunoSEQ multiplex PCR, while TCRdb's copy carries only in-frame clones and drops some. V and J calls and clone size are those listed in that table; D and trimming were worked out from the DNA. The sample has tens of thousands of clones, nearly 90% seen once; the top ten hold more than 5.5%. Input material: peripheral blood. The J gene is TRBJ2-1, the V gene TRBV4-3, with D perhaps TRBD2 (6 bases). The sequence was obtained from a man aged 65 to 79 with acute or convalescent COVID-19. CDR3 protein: CASSQVTGGGEQFF. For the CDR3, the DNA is TGCGCCAGCAGCCAAGTTACGGGCGGAGGGGAGCAGTTCTTC.